This is a list of T cell receptor beta chains from one sample in a study of shared clonotypes between healthy human individuals. The protocol was immunoSEQ multiplex PCR, while the TCRdb copy is restricted to in-frame clones and leaves out a portion. The table includes millions of clones, approximately 95% detected once. Material: naive CD8+ T cells sorted from blood. Receptors originate from a man aged 18 to 29 in good health. CDR3s include the opening cysteine and the closing phenylalanine or tryptophan. A D gene is named only where the DNA matches it firmly. Clone size is shown for a subset of rows, as once, few, many or a class of expanded clone.

v_call	j_call	clone_size	d_call	cdr3_aa	cdr3_nt
TRBV27	TRBJ2-5	NA	NA	CASSGTTGSQETQYF	TGTGCCAGCAGCGGAACTACAGGGTCCCAAGAGACCCAGTACTTC
TRBV14	TRBJ2-1	once	TRBD2	CASSQPFSGTSVGEQFF	TGTGCCAGCAGCCAACCTTTTTCCGGGACTAGCGTGGGTGAGCAGTTCTTC
TRBV7-8	TRBJ1-1	NA	NA	CASGEGRLGNTEAFF	TGTGCCAGCGGGGAGGGCCGGCTAGGGAACACTGAAGCTTTCTTT
TRBV4-1	TRBJ1-1	NA	NA	CASSQERDGGAEAFF	TGCGCCAGCAGCCAAGAAAGGGACGGAGGGGCGGAAGCTTTCTTT
TRBV4-3	TRBJ2-4	NA	TRBD1	CASSQEHPGQGASVENIQYF	TGCGCCAGCAGCCAAGAACACCCGGGACAGGGGGCGAGCGTGGAAAACATTCAGTACTTC
TRBV9	TRBJ2-1	NA	TRBD2	CASSPRLAGASYNEQFF	TGTGCCAGCAGCCCCCGCTTAGCGGGGGCCTCCTACAATGAGCAGTTCTTC
TRBV10-2	TRBJ2-5	NA	TRBD2	CASSLAGGSLVATQYF	TGCGCCAGCAGTCTAGCGGGAGGGTCCCTTGTGGCGACCCAGTACTTC
TRBV29-1	TRBJ1-4	NA	NA	CSVGSGEKLFF	TGCAGCGTGGGTAGCGGGGAAAAACTGTTTTTT
TRBV9	TRBJ2-2	NA	NA	CASSVYSTGELFF	TGTGCCAGCAGCGTATATAGCACCGGGGAGCTGTTTTTT
TRBV7-9	TRBJ2-7	NA	NA	CASSFPEPYEQYF	TGTGCCAGCAGCTTCCCAGAACCCTACGAGCAGTACTTC
TRBV19	TRBJ2-1	NA	NA	CATRGGEAFHNEQFF	TGTGCCACTCGAGGGGGAGAGGCTTTCCACAATGAGCAGTTCTTC
TRBV27	TRBJ2-1	NA	TRBD1	CASSDQDRGLDEQFF	TGTGCCAGCAGTGACCAGGACAGGGGGCTCGATGAGCAGTTCTTC
TRBV28	TRBJ1-4	NA	TRBD1	CASSVWTGLYEKLFF	TGTGCCAGCAGTGTTTGGACAGGGTTGTATGAAAAACTGTTTTTT
TRBV18	TRBJ1-4	NA	NA	CASSPADIFPLNEKLFF	TGTGCCAGCTCACCAGCGGACATTTTTCCACTTAATGAAAAACTGTTTTTT
TRBV2	TRBJ1-2	NA	TRBD1	CASSESGTGVYGYTF	TGTGCCAGCAGTGAAAGTGGGACAGGGGTCTATGGCTACACCTTC
TRBV30	TRBJ1-2	NA	NA	CAWSVNWWTDDGYTF	TGTGCCTGGAGTGTTAACTGGTGGACGGATGATGGCTACACCTTC
TRBV25-1	TRBJ1-6	once	NA	CASTGWGDSPLHF	TGTGCCAGCACCGGGTGGGGGGATTCACCCCTCCACTTT
TRBV21-1	TRBJ2-3	NA	NA	CASSKGDSGSSDTQYF	TGTGCCAGCAGCAAAGGGGATAGCGGGAGTTCAGATACGCAGTATTTT
TRBV5-1	TRBJ2-4	NA	NA	CASSLDGGDIQYF	TGCGCCAGCAGCTTGGACGGTGGGGACATTCAGTACTTC
TRBV19	TRBJ1-6	few	NA	CASSIRDHNSPLHF	TGTGCCAGTAGTATCCGGGATCATAATTCACCCCTCCACTTT
TRBV5-6	TRBJ1-6	NA	TRBD1	CASSLGTGDMSSYNSPLHF	TGTGCCAGCAGCTTGGGGACAGGAGACATGAGCTCCTATAATTCACCCCTCCACTTT
TRBV28	TRBJ2-2	NA	NA	CASSFLLTGELFF	TGTGCCAGCAGTTTTCTTCTCACCGGGGAGCTGTTTTTT
TRBV6-5	TRBJ2-3	NA	TRBD2	CASSYGAGGTDTQYF	TGTGCCAGCAGTTACGGAGCGGGAGGCACAGATACGCAGTATTTT
TRBV28	TRBJ1-1	NA	NA	CASRGLMNTEAFF	TGTGCCAGCAGGGGGTTAATGAACACTGAAGCTTTCTTT
TRBV5-1	TRBJ2-7	NA	TRBD1	CASSHTIQGQGSHEQYF	TGCGCCAGCAGCCACACCATTCAGGGACAGGGGTCCCACGAGCAGTACTTC
TRBV5-5	TRBJ2-7	NA	NA	CASSFPGTHEQYF	TGTGCCAGCAGCTTTCCAGGGACTCACGAGCAGTACTTC
TRBV4-1	TRBJ2-7	NA	NA	CASSQVSPESSYEQYF	TGCGCCAGCAGCCAAGTCTCGCCGGAGAGCTCCTACGAGCAGTACTTC
TRBV29-1	TRBJ2-7	NA	NA	CSVEIPGLTYEQYF	TGCAGCGTAGAAATCCCGGGGCTTACCTACGAGCAGTACTTC
TRBV30	TRBJ2-7	NA	NA	CAWSVGRVIGEQYF	TGTGCCTGGAGTGTCGGCAGGGTTATAGGCGAGCAGTACTTC
TRBV19	TRBJ1-1	NA	NA	CASSMVDSEAFF	TGTGCCAGTAGTATGGTTGACTCAGAAGCTTTCTTT
TRBV6-5	TRBJ2-7	NA	NA	CASSYSSYLYEQYF	TGTGCCAGCAGTTACTCGTCGTATCTCTACGAGCAGTACTTC
TRBV2	TRBJ1-5	once	NA	CASSVSDNPSLSDSNQPQHF	TGTGCCAGCAGTGTTTCGGATAATCCGTCTCTGTCGGATAGCAATCAGCCCCAGCATTTT
TRBV2	TRBJ1-6	NA	TRBD1	CASQGESHSPLHF	TGTGCCAGCCAGGGGGAGAGTCATTCACCCCTCCACTTT
TRBV7-2	TRBJ2-2	NA	NA	CASPGELFF	TGTGCCAGCCCCGGGGAGCTGTTTTTT
TRBV9	TRBJ1-1	NA	NA	CASSVGGAGAEAFF	TGTGCCAGCAGCGTAGGGGGCGCGGGGGCTGAAGCTTTCTTT
TRBV7-9	TRBJ2-2	NA	TRBD2	CASSSTSADTGELFF	TGTGCCAGCAGCTCGACTAGCGCAGACACCGGGGAGCTGTTTTTT
TRBV29-1	TRBJ1-2	once	NA	CSTWRKGDYGYTF	TGCAGCACCTGGAGGAAGGGGGACTATGGCTACACCTTC
TRBV28	TRBJ2-7	NA	TRBD1	CASSFTGGTYEQYF	TGTGCCAGCAGTTTCACAGGGGGAACCTACGAGCAGTACTTC
TRBV4-2	TRBJ2-3	NA	TRBD2	CASSQERGLAGRTDTQYF	TGTGCCAGCAGCCAAGAAAGAGGACTAGCGGGGCGCACAGATACGCAGTATTTT
TRBV30	TRBJ2-2	once	NA	CAWSPWGATDGELFF	TGTGCCTGGAGCCCGTGGGGAGCGACGGACGGGGAGCTGTTTTTT
TRBV6-6	TRBJ2-7	once	NA	CASSYRWGETYEQYF	TGTGCCAGCAGTTACAGATGGGGCGAGACCTACGAGCAGTACTTC
TRBV27	TRBJ2-2	NA	TRBD1	CASSSRWTGLNTGELFF	TGTGCCAGCAGTTCAAGATGGACAGGGCTGAACACCGGGGAGCTGTTTTTT
TRBV9	TRBJ1-2	NA	NA	CASSDASTQINYGYTF	TGTGCCAGCAGCGATGCCAGTACTCAGATTAACTATGGCTACACCTTC
TRBV5-4	TRBJ1-6	NA	NA	CASSLDGDSPLHF	TGTGCCAGCAGCTTGGATGGAGATTCACCCCTCCACTTT
TRBV11-2	TRBJ2-1	once	TRBD2	CASTGGAARDNEQFF	TGTGCCAGCACCGGGGGGGCGGCAAGGGACAATGAGCAGTTCTTC
TRBV27	TRBJ2-5	once	NA	CASRLLAQGSETQYF	TGTGCCAGCAGATTACTTGCTCAAGGGAGCGAGACCCAGTACTTC
TRBV7-8	TRBJ2-3	NA	TRBD2	CASSLTAGGRTDTQYF	TGTGCCAGCAGCTTAACAGCGGGAGGACGCACAGATACGCAGTATTTT
TRBV7-9	TRBJ2-2	NA	NA	CASSATGLGTGELFF	TGTGCCAGCAGCGCTACAGGGTTAGGAACCGGGGAGCTGTTTTTT
TRBV28	TRBJ2-3	NA	NA	CASTYPSDTQYF	TGTGCCAGCACCTACCCTTCAGATACGCAGTATTTT
TRBV13	TRBJ2-7	NA	NA	CASSLGRYDLKAYEQYF	TGTGCCAGCAGCTTAGGCCGGTATGACCTAAAAGCCTACGAGCAGTACTTC
TRBV30	TRBJ1-6	NA	TRBD1	CAWSDRGLGSPLHF	TGTGCCTGGAGTGACAGGGGGTTGGGTTCACCCCTCCACTTT
TRBV30	TRBJ2-4	NA	NA	CAWSMDAENIQYF	TGTGCCTGGAGTATGGATGCCGAAAACATTCAGTACTTC
TRBV4-3	TRBJ2-1	NA	NA	CASSQDGISTYNEQFF	TGCGCCAGCAGCCAGGACGGGATTTCGACCTACAATGAGCAGTTCTTC
TRBV28	TRBJ2-7	once	TRBD1	CASSQQGASFEQYF	TGTGCCAGCAGTCAACAGGGGGCGTCGTTCGAGCAGTACTTC
TRBV2	TRBJ1-6	NA	NA	CASSEALGTPLHF	TGTGCCAGCAGTGAAGCGCTTGGGACACCCCTCCACTTT
TRBV6-1	TRBJ2-5	NA	NA	CASSEYLVGETQYF	TGTGCCAGCAGTGAATATCTAGTCGGGGAGACCCAGTACTTC
TRBV10-3	TRBJ1-6	NA	NA	CAISEWVADFGSPLHF	TGTGCCATCAGTGAGTGGGTCGCAGATTTCGGCTCACCCCTCCACTTT
TRBV19	TRBJ1-5	NA	NA	CASSTPRDTVRSNQPQHF	TGTGCCAGTAGTACTCCCCGGGACACGGTTAGGAGCAATCAGCCCCAGCATTTT
TRBV27	TRBJ2-5	NA	NA	CASRRLALHDQETQYF	TGTGCCAGCAGGCGCCTAGCGCTCCACGACCAAGAGACCCAGTACTTC
TRBV12-5	TRBJ2-7	NA	TRBD1	CASGLDVIVRDSFSYEQYF	TGTGCTAGTGGTTTGGACGTGATCGTTCGGGACAGCTTCTCCTACGAGCAGTACTTC